This passage covers 14 T cell receptor beta chains from one sample sequenced in a study of T cells in Graves' hyperthyroidism and ophthalmopathy. TCR beta CDR3 region amplification was performed from RNA transcripts. The TCR CDR3 was amplified in a first-round RT-PCR using the HTBI primer set. TCRdb re-analysed the multiplex PCR reads in MiXCR, keeping a single row per CDR3 protein. The repertoire includes roughly 500,000 distinct CDR3 sequences, 46% of them detected once, and around two fifths sits in the top ten. Source material: peripheral blood or thyroid tissue (not recorded which). The origin of the receptors is an adult woman with Graves' disease, either hyperthyroidism or ophthalmopathy (not recorded which).

The chain recombines TRBV10-2 with TRBJ2-7; D unresolved. V was shortened by 6 bases and J by 3 bases, with 12 bases between the two germline ends. CDR3 length: 13 residues. Germline assignment: CDR1 WSHSY and CDR2 SAAADI. The CDR3 sequence: CASRSSSHYEQYF. The DNA for the CDR3 is TGCGCCAGCAGGTCAAGCTCCCACTACGAGCAGTACTTC.

V gene TRBV7-9 combines with J gene TRBJ1-5; 8 bases fit TRBD1. This CDR3 has 14 residues. J gave up 11 bases and V 5 bases, and 11 bases lay outside the gene matches. Per germline, CDR1 SEHNR and CDR2 FQNEAQ (reference sequence). This CDR3 reads CASSVRQGRETQHF. The CDR3 nucleotides are TGTGCCAGCAGCGTCAGACAGGGGAGAGAGACCCAGCATTTT.

The chain links TRBV7-9 to TRBJ1-1; D gene unclear. The CDR3 spans 13 residues. V lost 5 bases and J 5 bases, leaving 12 bases between the germline ends. The germline V gene has CDR1 SEHNR and CDR2 FQNEAQ (reference sequence). The CDR3 nucleotides are TGTGCCAGCAGCAGGGAGGAGCAAACTGAAGCTTTCTTT. It encodes CASSREEQTEAFF.

The V gene is TRBV7-3, the J gene TRBJ2-5; possible D gene TRBD2, 7 bases. V shed 5 bases and J shed 4 bases, with 14 bases lying between them. The CDR3 runs to 14 residues. Per the germline V gene, CDR1 is SGHTA and CDR2 is FQGTGA. The CDR3 is CASSPEGGGETQYF. CDR3 DNA sequence: TGTGCCAGCAGCCCGGAGGGGGGGGGAGAGACCCAGTACTTC.

This clonotype has a count of ten or more. The V call is TRBV29-1, the J call TRBJ1-2; TRBD1 aligns across 7 bases. The germline V gene has CDR1 SQVTM and CDR2 ANQGSEA. Trimming cost V 1 base and J 8 bases; bases outside gene matches: 7. CDR3 length equals 13 residues. The CDR3 loop reads CSVEGETGSGYTF. The CDR3 coding sequence is TGCAGCGTTGAAGGTGAGACAGGGTCCGGCTACACCTTC.

This chain connects TRBV18 to TRBJ1-1; D ambiguous. The CDR3 has 14 residues. CDR1 KGHSH and CDR2 LQKENI come from the germline V gene. Trimming pared 0 bases from V and 5 bases from J, leaving 10 bases between. DNA for the CDR3: TGTGCCAGCTCACCACCGACCCAAACGACTGAAGCTTTCTTT. Its protein is CASSPPTQTTEAFF.

The genes are TRBV20-1 and TRBJ2-7; D may correspond to TRBD1 or TRBD2 (6 bases each). CDR3 length: 13 residues. CDR1 and CDR2 (germline): DFQATT, SNEGSKA (reference sequence). V lost 4 bases and J lost 6, with 16 bases in between. The CDR3 DNA reads TGCAGTGCTAAGCCTGAGGGGGGTAGCGAGCAGTACTTC. Its protein product is CSAKPEGGSEQYF.

The chain employs TRBV29-1 and TRBJ2-7; perhaps TRBD1 as D (6 bases). CDR3 size: 13 residues. From germline, CDR1 is SQVTM and CDR2 ANQGSEA. Trimming took off 4 bases at V and 3 bases at J, with 13 bases between the two ends. The CDR3 nucleotides are TGCAGCGTTGGAGGGGACACCGGCTACGAGCAGTACTTC. It yields the protein CSVGGDTGYEQYF.

This clonotype occurred many times. The chain links TRBV20-1 to TRBJ1-1; the D gene is possibly TRBD1 (6 bases). There are 15 residues in the CDR3. CDR1 is DFQATT and CDR2 is SNEGSKA in the germline V gene (reference sequence). Trimming removed 0 bases at V and 4 bases at J, with 15 bases between. CDR3 amino acids: CSARERQGGGTEAFF. CDR3 nucleotide sequence: TGCAGTGCTAGAGAGAGGCAGGGAGGGGGCACTGAAGCTTTCTTT.

At least ten counts were recorded for this clonotype. The chain couples TRBV6-5 to TRBJ1-2; possibly TRBD1 for D (5 bases). Germline CDR1 and CDR2: MNHEY and SVGAGI. Deletions cut 5 bases from V and 8 bases from J, with 12 bases between. The CDR3 loop spans 12 amino acids. Here the CDR3 reads CASSQGLTGYTF. CDR3 bases: TGTGCCAGCAGTCAGGGCCTGACCGGCTACACCTTC.

The V gene is TRBV5-1, the J gene TRBJ1-4; D is possibly TRBD1 (6 bases). Trimming removed 0 bases from V and 5 bases from J, with 14 bases in between. The CDR3 is 16 amino acids. The V gene's germline CDR1 is SGHRS and CDR2 YFSETQ. CDR3 DNA sequence: TGCGCCAGCAGCTTGGGGACGGACAGTCAAAATGAAAAACTGTTTTTT. Residues: CASSLGTDSQNEKLFF.

This clonotype was recorded at least ten times. The rearrangement uses TRBV29-1 and TRBJ1-1; D is uncertain. Germline V gene sequence: CDR1 SQVTM, CDR2 ANQGSEA. V lost 2 bases, J lost 0 bases, and 7 bases lay in between. The CDR3 is made up of 13 amino acids. This CDR3 reads CSVEKVMNTEAFF. CDR3 coding DNA: TGCAGCGTTGAAAAGGTTATGAACACTGAAGCTTTCTTT.

This clonotype is medium-sized within its sample. This chain joins TRBV29-1 and TRBJ1-1; D is unclear. Per the germline V gene, CDR1 is SQVTM and CDR2 is ANQGSEA. The CDR3 spans 10 residues. The V end lost 6 bases, the J end lost 1 base, and 3 bases lay between the germline ends. CDR3 residues: CSVGNTEAFF. CDR3 DNA: TGCAGCGTGGGGAACACTGAAGCTTTCTTT.

The V and J genes are TRBV27 and TRBJ2-6, with D unresolved. The CDR3 runs to 14 residues. The germline V gene has CDR1 MNHEY and CDR2 SMNVEV (reference sequence). The germline V and J ends were trimmed by 6 bases and 4 bases, with 10 bases remaining between them. CDR3 loop: CASSPDRGANVLTF. As DNA, the CDR3 is TGTGCCAGCAGCCCTGACCGAGGGGCCAACGTCCTGACTTTC.